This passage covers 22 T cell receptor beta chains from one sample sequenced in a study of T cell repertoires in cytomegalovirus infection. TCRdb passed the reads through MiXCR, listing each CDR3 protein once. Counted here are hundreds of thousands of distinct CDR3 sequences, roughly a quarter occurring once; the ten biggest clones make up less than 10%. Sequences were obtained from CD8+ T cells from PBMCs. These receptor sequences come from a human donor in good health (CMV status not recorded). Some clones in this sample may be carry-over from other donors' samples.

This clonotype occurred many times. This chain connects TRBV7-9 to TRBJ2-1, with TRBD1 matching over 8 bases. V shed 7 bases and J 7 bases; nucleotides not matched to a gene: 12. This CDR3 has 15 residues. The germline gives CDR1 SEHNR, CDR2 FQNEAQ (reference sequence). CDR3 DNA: TGTGCCAGCACCGGTGACAGGGGTTTTGGTAATGAGCAGTTCTTC. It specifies CASTGDRGFGNEQFF.

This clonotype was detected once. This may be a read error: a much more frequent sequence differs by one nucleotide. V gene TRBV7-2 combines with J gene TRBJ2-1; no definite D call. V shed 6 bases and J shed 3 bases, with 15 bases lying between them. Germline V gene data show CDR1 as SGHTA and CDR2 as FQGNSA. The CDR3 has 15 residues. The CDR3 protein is CASREETFIYNEQFF. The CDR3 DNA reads TGTGCCAGCAGAGAAGAGACTTTTATCTACAATGAGCAGTTCTTC. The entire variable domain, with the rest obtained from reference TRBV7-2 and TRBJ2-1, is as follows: GAGVSQSPSNKVTEKGKDVELRCDPISGHTALYWYRQSLGQGLEFLIYFQGNSAPDKSGLPSDRFSAERTGGSVSTLTIQRTQQEDSAVYLCASREETFIYNEQFFGPGTRLTVL.

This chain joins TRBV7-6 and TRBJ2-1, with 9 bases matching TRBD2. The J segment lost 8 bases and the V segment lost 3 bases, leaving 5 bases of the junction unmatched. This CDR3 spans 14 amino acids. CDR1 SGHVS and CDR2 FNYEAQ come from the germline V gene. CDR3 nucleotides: TGTGCCAGCAGCTTCCAGGCGGGGGGGCATGAGCAGTTCTTC. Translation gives CASSFQAGGHEQFF. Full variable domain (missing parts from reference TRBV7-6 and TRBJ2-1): GAGVSQSPRYKVTKRGQDVALRCDPISGHVSLYWYRQALGQGPEFLTYFNYEAQQDKSGLPNDRFSAERPEGSISTLTIQRTEQRDSAMYRCASSFQAGGHEQFFGPGTRLTVL.

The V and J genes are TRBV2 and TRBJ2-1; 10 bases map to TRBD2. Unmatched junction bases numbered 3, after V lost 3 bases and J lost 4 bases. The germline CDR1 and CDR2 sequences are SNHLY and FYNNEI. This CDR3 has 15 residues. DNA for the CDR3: TGTGCCAGCAGTGAGACAGCGGGGGGGTACAATGAGCAGTTCTTC. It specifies CASSETAGGYNEQFF.

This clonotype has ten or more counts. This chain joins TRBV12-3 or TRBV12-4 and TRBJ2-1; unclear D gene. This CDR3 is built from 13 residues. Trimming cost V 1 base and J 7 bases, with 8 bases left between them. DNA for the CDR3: TGTGCCAGCAGTTTAGGGCGATCGAATGAGCAGTTCTTC. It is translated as CASSLGRSNEQFF.

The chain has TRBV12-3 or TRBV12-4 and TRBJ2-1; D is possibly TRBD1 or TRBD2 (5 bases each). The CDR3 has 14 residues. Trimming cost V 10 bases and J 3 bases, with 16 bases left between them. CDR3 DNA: TGTGCCAACAGGACCGGGGAGCTCTACAATGAGCAGTTCTTC. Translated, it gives CANRTGELYNEQFF.

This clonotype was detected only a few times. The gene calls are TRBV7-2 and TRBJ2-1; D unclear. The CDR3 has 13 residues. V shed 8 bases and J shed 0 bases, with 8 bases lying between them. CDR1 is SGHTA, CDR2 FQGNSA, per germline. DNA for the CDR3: TGTGCCAGCGGGTTGAACTCCTACAATGAGCAGTTCTTC. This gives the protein CASGLNSYNEQFF.

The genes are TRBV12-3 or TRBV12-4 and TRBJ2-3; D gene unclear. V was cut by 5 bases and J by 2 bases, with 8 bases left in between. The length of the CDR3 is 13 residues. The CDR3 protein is CASSPAITDTQYF. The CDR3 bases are TGTGCCAGCAGTCCAGCGATCACAGATACGCAGTATTTT.

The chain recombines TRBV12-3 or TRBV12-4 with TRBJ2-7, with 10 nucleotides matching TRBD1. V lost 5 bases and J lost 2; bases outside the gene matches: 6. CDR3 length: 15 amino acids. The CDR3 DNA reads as TGTGCCAGCAGTCCTGGGACAGGGGAGGCCTACGAGCAGTACTTC. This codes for CASSPGTGEAYEQYF.

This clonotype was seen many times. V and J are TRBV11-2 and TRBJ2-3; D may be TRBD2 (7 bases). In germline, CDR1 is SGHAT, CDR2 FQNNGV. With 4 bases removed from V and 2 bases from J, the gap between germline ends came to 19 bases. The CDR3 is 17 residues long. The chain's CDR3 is CASSSPEMGGATDTQYF. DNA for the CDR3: TGTGCCAGCAGCTCGCCGGAAATGGGGGGGGCCACAGATACGCAGTATTTT.

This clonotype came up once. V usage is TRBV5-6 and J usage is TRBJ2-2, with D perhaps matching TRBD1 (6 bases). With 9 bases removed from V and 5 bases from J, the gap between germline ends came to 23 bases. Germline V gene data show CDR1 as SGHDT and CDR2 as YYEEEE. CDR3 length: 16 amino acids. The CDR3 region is CATSSEVQGWTGELFF. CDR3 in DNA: TGTGCCACCTCATCTGAGGTACAGGGATGGACCGGGGAGCTGTTTTTT.

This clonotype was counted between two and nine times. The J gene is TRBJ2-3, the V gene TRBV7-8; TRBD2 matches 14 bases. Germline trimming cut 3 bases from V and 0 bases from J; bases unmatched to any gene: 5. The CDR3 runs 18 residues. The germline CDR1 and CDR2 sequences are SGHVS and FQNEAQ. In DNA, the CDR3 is TGTGCCAGCAGCTTCGGACTAGCGGGGGGCCAAAGCACAGATACGCAGTATTTT. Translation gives CASSFGLAGGQSTDTQYF.

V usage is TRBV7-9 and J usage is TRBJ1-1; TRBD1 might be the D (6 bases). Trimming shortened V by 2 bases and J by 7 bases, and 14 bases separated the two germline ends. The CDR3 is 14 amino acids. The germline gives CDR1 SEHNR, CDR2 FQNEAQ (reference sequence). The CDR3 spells CASSLTTGRGEAFF. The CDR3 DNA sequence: TGTGCCAGCAGCTTAACCACAGGGAGAGGTGAAGCTTTCTTT.

The CDR3 DNA reads as TGTGCCAGCAGTGTAGGGGGGCGTGACACCGGGGAGCTGTTTTTT. Protein product: CASSVGGRDTGELFF. The rearrangement links TRBV6-5 to TRBJ2-2; D tentatively fits TRBD1 or TRBD2 (6 bases each). Germline V lookup: CDR1 MNHEY, CDR2 SVGAGI. V was cut by 5 bases and J by 3 bases, with 13 bases left in between. This CDR3 spans 15 amino acids.

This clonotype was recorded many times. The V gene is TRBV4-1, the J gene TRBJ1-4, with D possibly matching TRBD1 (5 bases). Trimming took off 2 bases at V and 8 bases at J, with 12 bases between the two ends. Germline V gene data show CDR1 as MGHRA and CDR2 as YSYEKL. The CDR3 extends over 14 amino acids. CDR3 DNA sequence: TGCGCCAGCAGCCAAACAGGAGGTCGGGAAAAACTGTTTTTT. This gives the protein CASSQTGGREKLFF.

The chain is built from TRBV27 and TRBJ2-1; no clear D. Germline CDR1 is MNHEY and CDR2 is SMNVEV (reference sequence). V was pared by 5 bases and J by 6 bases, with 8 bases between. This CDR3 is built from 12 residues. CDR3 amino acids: CASSDSFNEQFF. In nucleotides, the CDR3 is TGTGCCAGCAGTGATAGCTTCAATGAGCAGTTCTTC.

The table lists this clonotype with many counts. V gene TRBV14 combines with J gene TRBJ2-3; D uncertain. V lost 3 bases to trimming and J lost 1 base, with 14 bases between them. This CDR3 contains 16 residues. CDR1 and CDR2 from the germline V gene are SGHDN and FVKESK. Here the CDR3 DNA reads TGTGCCAGCAGCCACCTACGTACTCGACGCACAGATACGCAGTATTTT. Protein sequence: CASSHLRTRRTDTQYF.

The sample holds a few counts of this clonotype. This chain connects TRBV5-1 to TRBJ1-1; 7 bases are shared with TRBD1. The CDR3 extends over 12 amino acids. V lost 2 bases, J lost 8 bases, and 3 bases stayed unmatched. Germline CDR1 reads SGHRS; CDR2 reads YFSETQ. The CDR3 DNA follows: TGCGCCAGCAGCTTTGGACAGGAAGAAGCTTTCTTT. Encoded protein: CASSFGQEEAFF.

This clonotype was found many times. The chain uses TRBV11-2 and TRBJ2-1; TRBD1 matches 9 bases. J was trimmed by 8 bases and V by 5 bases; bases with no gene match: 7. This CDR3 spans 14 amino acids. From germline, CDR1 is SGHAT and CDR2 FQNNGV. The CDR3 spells CASSRGTGIDEQFF. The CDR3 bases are TGTGCCAGCAGCCGGGGGACAGGGATCGATGAGCAGTTCTTC.

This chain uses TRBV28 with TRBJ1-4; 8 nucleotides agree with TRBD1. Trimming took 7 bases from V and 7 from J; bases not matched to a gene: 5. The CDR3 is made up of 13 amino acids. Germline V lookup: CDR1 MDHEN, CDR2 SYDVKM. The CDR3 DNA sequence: TGTGCCAGCATGACAGGGGTTGGTGAAAAACTGTTTTTT. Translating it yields CASMTGVGEKLFF.

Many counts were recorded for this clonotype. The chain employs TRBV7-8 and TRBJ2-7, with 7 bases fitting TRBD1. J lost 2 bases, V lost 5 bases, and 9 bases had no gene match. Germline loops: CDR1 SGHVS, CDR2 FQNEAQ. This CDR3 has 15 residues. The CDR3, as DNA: TGTGCCAGCAGCCCGACAGGGAGTTTCCCCTACGAGCAGTACTTC. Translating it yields CASSPTGSFPYEQYF.

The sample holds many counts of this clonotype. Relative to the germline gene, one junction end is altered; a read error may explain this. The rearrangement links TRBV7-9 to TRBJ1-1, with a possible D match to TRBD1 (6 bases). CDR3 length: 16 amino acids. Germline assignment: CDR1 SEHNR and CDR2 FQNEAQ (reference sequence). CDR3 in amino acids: CASSLAVTGPYTEAFF. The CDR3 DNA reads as TGTGCCAGCAGCCTAGCGGTGACAGGCCCGTACACTGAAGCTTTCTTT.